The source of this TCR beta chain is a study of cytomegalovirus exposure and HLA in healthy donors. This clone has just one count. The PCR ran on 60 Vbeta and 13 Jbeta primers. Sequenced by immunoSEQ multiplex PCR; TCRdb stores in-frame clones only, minus some. Of roughly 180,000 clones in the sample, around four fifths are singletons; the top ten hold approximately 1.5%. J gave up 5 bases and V 10 bases, and 12 bases lay outside the gene matches. The CDR3 sequence is 14 residues long. Germline V lookup: CDR1 ENHRY, CDR2 SYGVKD. Sequenced sample: PBMCs. The chain employs TRBV10-3 and TRBJ1-2; 8 bases line up with TRBD1. This sequence originates from a young man in good health and CMV-seronegative. In nucleotides, the CDR3 is TGTGCCACTACGGGTCAGGGGGCGTCTTATGGCTACACCTTC. Translation gives CATTGQGASYGYTF.